Only a few counts were recorded for the clone carrying this T cell receptor (beta chain). This entry is derived from a study of blood T cells in healthy people across ages. V dropped 5 bases and J dropped 4; count of bases not matched to a gene: 10. Looked up from germline, CDR1 is SGHRS and CDR2 is YFSETQ. The CDR3 extends over 15 amino acids. Sample-barcoded 5' priming and a J-beta primer mix drove a second PCR of about 6 to 12 cycles. TCRdb re-derived calls from the 5' RACE reads in MiXCR, one entry per CDR3 protein. The table has 850,000 to 1,000,000 distinct CDR3 sequences, roughly 50% seen once. Investigators took 8.5 to 10 milliliters of peripheral blood from every donor. Total RNA amounts of at least 6 micrograms were extracted per sample.

The receptor's source is a young man in good health. The sequenced sample consisted of blood. The J gene is TRBJ2-7, the V gene TRBV5-1; 9 bases are a match to TRBD1. The CDR3 loop reads CASSQTGGRSYEQYF. The CDR3 DNA reads as TGCGCCAGCAGTCAGACAGGGGGTCGAAGTTACGAGCAGTACTTC.